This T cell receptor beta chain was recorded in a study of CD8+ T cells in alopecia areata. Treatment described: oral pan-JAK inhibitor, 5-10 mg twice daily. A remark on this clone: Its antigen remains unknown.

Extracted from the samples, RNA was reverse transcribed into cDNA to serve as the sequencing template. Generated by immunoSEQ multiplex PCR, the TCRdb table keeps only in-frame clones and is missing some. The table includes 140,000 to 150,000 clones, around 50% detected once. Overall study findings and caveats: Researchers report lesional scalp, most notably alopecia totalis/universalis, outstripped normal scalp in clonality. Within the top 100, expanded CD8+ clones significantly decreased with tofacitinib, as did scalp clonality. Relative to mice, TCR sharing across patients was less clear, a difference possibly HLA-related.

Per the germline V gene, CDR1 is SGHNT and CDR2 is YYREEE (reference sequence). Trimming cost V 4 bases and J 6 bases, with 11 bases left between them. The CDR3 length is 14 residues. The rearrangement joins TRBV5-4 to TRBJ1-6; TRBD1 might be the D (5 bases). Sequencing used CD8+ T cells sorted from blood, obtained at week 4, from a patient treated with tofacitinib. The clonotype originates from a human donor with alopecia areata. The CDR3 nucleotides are TGTGCCAGCAGCCCAGGGTTAGGTAATTCACCCCTCCACTTT. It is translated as CASSPGLGNSPLHF.